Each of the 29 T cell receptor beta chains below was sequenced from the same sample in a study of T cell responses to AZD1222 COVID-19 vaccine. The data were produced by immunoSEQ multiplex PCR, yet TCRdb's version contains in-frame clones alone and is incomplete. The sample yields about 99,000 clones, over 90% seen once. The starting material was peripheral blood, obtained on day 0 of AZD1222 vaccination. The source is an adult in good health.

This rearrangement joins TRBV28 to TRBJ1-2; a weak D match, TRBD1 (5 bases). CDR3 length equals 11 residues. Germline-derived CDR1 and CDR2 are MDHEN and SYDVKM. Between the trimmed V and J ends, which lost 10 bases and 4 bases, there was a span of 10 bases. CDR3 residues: CATGGSYGYTF. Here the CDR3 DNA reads TGTGCCACCGGGGGATCCTATGGCTACACCTTC.

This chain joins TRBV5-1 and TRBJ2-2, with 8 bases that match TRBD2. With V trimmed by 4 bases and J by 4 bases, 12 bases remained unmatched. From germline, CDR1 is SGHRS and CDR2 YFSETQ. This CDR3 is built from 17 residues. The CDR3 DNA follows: TGCGCCAGCAGCAGGATGGGAGGACTAGCAGTCACCGGGGAGCTGTTTTTT. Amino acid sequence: CASSRMGGLAVTGELFF.

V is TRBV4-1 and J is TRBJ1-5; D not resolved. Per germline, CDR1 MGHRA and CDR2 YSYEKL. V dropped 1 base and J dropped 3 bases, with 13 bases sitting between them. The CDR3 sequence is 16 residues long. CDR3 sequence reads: CASSQVTRKNNQPQHF. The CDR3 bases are TGCGCCAGCAGCCAAGTGACGAGGAAAAACAATCAGCCCCAGCATTTT.

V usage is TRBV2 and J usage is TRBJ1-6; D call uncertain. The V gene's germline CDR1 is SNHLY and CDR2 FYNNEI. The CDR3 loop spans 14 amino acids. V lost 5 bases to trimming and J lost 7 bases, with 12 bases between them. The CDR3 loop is CASSSRGPNSPLHF. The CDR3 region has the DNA TGTGCCAGCAGTTCTCGGGGTCCAAATTCACCCCTCCACTTT.

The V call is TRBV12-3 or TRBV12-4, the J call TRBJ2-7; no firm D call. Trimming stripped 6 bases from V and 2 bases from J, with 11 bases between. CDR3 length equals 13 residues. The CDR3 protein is CASSLTTPYEQYF. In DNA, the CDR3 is TGTGCCAGCAGCCTGACCACTCCCTACGAGCAGTACTTC.

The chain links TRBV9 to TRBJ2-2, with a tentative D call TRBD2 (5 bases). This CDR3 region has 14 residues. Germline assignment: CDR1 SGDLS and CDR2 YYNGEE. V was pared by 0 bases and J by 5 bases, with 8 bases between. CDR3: CASSVASSTGELFF. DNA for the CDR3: TGTGCCAGCAGCGTAGCTAGCAGTACCGGGGAGCTGTTTTTT.

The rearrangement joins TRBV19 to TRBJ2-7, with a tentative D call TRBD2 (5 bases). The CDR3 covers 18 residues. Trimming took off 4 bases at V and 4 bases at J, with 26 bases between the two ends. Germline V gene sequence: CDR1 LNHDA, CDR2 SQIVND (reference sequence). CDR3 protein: CASSTRYVTGKAAYEQYF. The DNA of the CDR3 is TGTGCCAGTAGTACGCGGTACGTTACGGGGAAAGCTGCGTACGAGCAGTACTTC.

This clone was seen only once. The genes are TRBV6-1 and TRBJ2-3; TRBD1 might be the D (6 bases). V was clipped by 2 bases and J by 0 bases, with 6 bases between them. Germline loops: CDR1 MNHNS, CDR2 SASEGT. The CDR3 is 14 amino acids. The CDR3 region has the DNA TGTGCCAGCAGTGAACAGGGGAGCACAGATACGCAGTATTTT. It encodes CASSEQGSTDTQYF.

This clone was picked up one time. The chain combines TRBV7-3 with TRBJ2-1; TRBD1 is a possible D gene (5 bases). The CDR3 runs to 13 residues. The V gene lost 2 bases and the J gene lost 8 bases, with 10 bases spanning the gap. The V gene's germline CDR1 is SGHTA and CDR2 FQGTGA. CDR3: CASSLAGNDEQFF. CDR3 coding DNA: TGTGCCAGCAGCTTAGCAGGGAATGATGAGCAGTTCTTC.

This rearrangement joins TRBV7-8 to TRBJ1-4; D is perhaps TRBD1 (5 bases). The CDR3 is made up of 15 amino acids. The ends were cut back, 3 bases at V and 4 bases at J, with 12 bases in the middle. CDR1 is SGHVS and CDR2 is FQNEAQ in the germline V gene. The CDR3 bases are TGTGCCAGCAGCTTGAGCAGGGACTATAATGAAAAACTGTTTTTT. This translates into CASSLSRDYNEKLFF.

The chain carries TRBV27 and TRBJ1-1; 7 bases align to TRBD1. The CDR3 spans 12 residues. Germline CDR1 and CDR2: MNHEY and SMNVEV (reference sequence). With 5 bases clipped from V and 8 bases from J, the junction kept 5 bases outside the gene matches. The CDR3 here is CASSTPDREAFF. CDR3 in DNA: TGTGCCAGCAGTACACCGGACAGGGAAGCTTTCTTT.

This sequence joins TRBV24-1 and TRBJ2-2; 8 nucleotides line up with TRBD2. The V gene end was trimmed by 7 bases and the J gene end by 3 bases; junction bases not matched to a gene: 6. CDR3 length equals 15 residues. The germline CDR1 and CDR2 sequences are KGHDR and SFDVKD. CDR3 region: CATSSGGLYTGELFF. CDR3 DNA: TGTGCCACCAGCTCGGGGGGGCTGTACACCGGGGAGCTGTTTTTT.

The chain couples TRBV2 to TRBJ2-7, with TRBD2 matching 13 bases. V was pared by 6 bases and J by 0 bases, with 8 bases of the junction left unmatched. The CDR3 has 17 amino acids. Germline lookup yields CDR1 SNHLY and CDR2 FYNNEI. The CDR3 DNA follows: TGTGCCAGCAGCTCCGGGACTAGCGGGGTCCGCTCCTACGAGCAGTACTTC. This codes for CASSSGTSGVRSYEQYF.

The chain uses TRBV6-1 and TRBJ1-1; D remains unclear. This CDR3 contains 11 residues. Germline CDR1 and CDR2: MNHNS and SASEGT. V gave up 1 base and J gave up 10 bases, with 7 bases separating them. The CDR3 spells CASSEGRRAFF. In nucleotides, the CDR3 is TGTGCCAGCAGTGAAGGCAGACGAGCTTTCTTT.

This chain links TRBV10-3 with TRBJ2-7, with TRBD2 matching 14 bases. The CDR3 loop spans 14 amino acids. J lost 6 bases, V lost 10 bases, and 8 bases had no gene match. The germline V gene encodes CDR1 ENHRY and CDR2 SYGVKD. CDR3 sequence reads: CATTPGLAGVEQYF. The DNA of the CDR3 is TGTGCCACGACACCGGGACTAGCGGGAGTCGAGCAGTACTTC.

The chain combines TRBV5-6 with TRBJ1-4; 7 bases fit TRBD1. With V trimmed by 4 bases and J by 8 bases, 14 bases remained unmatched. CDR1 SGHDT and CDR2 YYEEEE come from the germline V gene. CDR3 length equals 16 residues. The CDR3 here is CASSPHTGTAREKLFF. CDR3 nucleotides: TGTGCCAGCAGCCCCCACACCGGGACAGCCAGAGAAAAACTGTTTTTT.

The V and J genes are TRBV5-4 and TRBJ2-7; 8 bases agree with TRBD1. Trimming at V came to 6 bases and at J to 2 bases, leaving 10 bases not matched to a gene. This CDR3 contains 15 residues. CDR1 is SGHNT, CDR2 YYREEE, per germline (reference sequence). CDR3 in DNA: TGTGCCAGCAACCAGTACAGGGGGGAACCCTACGAGCAGTACTTC. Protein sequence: CASNQYRGEPYEQYF.

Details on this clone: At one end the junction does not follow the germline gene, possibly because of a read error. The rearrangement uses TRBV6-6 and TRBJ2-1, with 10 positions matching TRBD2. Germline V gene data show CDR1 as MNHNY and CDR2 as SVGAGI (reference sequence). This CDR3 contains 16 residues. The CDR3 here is CASRYSGTSVDNEQFF. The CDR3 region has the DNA TGTGCCAGCAGGTACTCCGGGACTAGCGTCGACAATGAGCAGTTCTTC.

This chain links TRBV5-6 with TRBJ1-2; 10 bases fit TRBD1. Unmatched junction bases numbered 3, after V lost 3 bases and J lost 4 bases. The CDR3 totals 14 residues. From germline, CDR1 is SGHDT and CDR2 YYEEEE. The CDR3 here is CASSSTGGGYGYTF. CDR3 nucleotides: TGTGCCAGCAGCTCGACAGGGGGCGGCTATGGCTACACCTTC.

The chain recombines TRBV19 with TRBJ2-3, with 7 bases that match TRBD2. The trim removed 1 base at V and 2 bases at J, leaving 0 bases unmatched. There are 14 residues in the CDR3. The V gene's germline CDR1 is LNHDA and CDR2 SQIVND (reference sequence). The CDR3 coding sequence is TGTGCCAGTAGTATAGGACTAGCCACAGATACGCAGTATTTT. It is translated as CASSIGLATDTQYF. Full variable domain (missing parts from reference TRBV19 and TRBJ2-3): DGGITQSPKYLFRKEGQNVTLSCEQNLNHDAMYWYRQDPGQGLRLIYYSQIVNDFQKGDIAEGYSVSREKKESFPLTVTSAQKNPTAFYLCASSIGLATDTQYFGPGTRLTVL.

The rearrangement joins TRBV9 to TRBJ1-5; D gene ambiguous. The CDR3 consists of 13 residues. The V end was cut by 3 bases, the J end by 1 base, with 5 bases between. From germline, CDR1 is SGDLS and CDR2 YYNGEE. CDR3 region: CASSGTSNQPQHF. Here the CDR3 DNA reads TGTGCCAGCAGCGGCACCAGCAATCAGCCCCAGCATTTT.

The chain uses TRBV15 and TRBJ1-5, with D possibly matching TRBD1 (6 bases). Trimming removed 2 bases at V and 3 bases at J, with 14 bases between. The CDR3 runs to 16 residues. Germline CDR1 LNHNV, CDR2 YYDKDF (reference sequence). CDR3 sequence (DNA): TGTGCCACCAGCAGACGGGTGGGGGGCCACAATCAGCCCCAGCATTTT. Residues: CATSRRVGGHNQPQHF.

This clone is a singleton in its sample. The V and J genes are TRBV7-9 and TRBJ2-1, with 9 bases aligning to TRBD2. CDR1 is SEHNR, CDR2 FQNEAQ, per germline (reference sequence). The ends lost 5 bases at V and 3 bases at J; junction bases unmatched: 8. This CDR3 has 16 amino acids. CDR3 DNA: TGTGCCAGCAGCCATATTAGCGGGAGAAGCTACAATGAGCAGTTCTTC. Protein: CASSHISGRSYNEQFF.

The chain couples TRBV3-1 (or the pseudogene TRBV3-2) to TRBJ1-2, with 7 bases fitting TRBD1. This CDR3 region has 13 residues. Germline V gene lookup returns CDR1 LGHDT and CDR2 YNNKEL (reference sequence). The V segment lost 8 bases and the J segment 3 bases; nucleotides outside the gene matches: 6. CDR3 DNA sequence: TGTGCCAGCCGCAGGGACAGCGACTATGGCTACACCTTC. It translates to CASRRDSDYGYTF.

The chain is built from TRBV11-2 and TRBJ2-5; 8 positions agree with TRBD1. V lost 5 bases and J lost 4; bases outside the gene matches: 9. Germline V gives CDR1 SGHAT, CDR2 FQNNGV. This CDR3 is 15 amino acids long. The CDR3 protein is CASSPPGGWIETQYF. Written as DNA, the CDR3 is TGTGCCAGCAGCCCCCCAGGGGGCTGGATAGAGACCCAGTACTTC.

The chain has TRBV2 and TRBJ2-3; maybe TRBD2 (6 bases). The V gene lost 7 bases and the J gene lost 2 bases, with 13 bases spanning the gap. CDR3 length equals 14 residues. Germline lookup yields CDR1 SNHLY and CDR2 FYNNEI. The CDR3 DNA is TGTGCCAGCAAGGACTGGGGGGACACAGATACGCAGTATTTT. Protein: CASKDWGDTDTQYF. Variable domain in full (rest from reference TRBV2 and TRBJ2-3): EPEVTQTPSHQVTQMGQEVILRCVPISNHLYFYWYRQILGQKVEFLVSFYNNEISEKSEIFDDQFSVERPDGSNFTLKIRSTKLEDSAMYFCASKDWGDTDTQYFGPGTRLTVL.

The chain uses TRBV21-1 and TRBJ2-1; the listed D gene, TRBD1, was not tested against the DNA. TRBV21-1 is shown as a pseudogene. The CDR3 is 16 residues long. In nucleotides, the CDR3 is TGTGCCAGCCTTAAAACAGGGCAGGGGTTAGGCAATGAGCAGTTCTTC. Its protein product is CASLKTGQGLGNEQFF.

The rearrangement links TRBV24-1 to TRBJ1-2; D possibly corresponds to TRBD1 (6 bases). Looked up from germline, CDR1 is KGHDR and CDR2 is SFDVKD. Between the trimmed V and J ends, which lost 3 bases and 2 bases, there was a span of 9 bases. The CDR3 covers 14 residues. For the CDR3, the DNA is TGTGCCACCAGTGATCAAGACAGGAACTATGGCTACACCTTC. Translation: CATSDQDRNYGYTF.

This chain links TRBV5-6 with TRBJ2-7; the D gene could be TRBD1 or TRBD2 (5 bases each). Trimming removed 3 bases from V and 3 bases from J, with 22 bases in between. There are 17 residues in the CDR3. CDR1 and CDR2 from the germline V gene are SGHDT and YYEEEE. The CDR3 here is CASSSHIPGTEYYEQYF. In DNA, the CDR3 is TGTGCCAGCAGCTCACACATTCCCGGGACGGAGTACTACGAGCAGTACTTC.